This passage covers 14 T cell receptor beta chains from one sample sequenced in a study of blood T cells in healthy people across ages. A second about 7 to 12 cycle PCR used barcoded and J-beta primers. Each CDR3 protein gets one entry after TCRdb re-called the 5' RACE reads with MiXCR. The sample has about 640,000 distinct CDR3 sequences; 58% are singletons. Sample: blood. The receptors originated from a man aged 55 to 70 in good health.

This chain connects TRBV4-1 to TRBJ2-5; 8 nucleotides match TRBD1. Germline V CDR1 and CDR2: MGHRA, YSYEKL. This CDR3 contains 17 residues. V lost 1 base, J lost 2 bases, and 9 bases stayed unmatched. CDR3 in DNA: TGCGCCAGCAGCCAAGCACCCAACAGGGGGTGGCAAGAGACCCAGTACTTC. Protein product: CASSQAPNRGWQETQYF.

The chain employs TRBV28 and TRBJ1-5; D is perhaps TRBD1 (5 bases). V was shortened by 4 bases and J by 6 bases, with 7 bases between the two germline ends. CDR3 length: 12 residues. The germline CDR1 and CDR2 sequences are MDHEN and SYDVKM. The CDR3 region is CASSWGVQPQHF. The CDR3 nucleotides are TGTGCCAGCAGTTGGGGGGTTCAGCCCCAGCATTTT.

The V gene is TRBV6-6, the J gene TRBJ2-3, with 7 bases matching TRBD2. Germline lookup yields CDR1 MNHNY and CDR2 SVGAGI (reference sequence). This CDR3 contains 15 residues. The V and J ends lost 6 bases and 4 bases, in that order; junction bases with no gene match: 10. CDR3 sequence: CASRTGGRGPDTQYF. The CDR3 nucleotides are TGTGCCAGCAGAACGGGGGGTAGGGGCCCAGATACGCAGTATTTT.

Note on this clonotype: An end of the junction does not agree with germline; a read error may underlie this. DNA of the CDR3: TGTGCCAGTAGCTTCACCGGGCTAGGTCAGGGGGAGCTGTTTTTT. Amino acid sequence: CASSFTGLGQGELFF. The genes are TRBV7-2 and TRBJ2-2, with unresolved D. The CDR3 is made up of 15 amino acids. Germline-derived CDR1 and CDR2 are SGHTA and FQGNSA.

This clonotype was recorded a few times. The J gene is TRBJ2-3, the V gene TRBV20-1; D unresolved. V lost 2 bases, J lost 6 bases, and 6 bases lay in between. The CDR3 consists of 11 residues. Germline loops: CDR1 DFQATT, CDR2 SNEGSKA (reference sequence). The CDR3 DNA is TGCAGTGCTAGATCTGTGGATACGCAGTATTTT. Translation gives CSARSVDTQYF.

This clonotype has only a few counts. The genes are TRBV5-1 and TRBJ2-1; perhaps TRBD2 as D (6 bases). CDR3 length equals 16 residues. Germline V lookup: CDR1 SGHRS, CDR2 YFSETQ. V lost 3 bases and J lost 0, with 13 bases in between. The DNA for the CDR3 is TGCGCCAGCAGCTCGAGACTAGGTAGCTCCTACAATGAGCAGTTCTTC. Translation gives CASSSRLGSSYNEQFF.

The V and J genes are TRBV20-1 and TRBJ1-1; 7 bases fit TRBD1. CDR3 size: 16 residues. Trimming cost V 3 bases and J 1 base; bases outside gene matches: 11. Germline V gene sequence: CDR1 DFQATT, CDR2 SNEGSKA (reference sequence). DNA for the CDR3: TGCAGTGCTAGCTCGACAGGGAGGGGGAGGAACACTGAAGCTTTCTTT. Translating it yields CSASSTGRGRNTEAFF.

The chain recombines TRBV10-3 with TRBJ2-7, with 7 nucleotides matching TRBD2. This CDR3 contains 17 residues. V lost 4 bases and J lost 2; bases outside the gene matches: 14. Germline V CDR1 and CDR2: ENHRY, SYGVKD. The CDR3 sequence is CAISGIHGSGATYEQYF. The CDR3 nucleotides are TGTGCCATCAGTGGGATCCATGGGAGCGGGGCCACCTACGAGCAGTACTTC.

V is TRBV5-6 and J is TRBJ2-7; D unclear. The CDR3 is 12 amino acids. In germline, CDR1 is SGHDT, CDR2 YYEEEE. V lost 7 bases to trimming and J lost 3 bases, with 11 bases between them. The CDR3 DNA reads TGTGCCAGCCCTGACGGAGTCTACGAGCAGTACTTC. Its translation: CASPDGVYEQYF.

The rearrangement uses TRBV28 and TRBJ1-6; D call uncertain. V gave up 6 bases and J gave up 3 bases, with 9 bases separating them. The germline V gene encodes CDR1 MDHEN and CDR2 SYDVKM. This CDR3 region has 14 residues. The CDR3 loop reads CASSRGSYNSPLHF. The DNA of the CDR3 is TGTGCCAGCAGCCGGGGAAGCTATAATTCACCCCTCCACTTT. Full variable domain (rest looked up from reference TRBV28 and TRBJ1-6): DVKVTQSSRYLVKRTGEKVFLECVQDMDHENMFWYRQDPGLGLRLIYFSYDVKMKEKGDIPEGYSVSREKKERFSLILESASTNQTSMYLCASSRGSYNSPLHFGNGTRLTVT.

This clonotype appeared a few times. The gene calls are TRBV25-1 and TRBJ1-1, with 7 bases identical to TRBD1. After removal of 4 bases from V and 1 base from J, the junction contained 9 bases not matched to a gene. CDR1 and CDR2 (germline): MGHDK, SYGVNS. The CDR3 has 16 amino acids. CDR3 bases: TGTGCCAGCAGTGCTGTGACAGGGTTTGGGAACACTGAAGCTTTCTTT. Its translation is CASSAVTGFGNTEAFF.

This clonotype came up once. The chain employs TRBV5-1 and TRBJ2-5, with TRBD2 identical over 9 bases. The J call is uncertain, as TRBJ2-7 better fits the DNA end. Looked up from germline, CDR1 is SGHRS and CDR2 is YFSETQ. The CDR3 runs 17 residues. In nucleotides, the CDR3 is TGCGCCAGCAGCTTGGCCCCAGCGGGGGGCTATTCCTACGAGCAGTACTTC. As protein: CASSLAPAGGYSYEQYF.

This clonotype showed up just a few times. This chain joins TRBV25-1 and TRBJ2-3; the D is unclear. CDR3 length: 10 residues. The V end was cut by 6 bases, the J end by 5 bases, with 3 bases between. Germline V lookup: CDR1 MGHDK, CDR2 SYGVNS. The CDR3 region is CASRGDTQYF. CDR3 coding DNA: TGTGCCAGCAGAGGAGATACGCAGTATTTT.

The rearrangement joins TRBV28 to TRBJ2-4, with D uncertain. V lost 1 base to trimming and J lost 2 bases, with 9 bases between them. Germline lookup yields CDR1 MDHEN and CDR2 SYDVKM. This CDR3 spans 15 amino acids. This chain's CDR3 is CASSLFTSTKNIQYF. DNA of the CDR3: TGTGCCAGCAGTTTATTTACCAGTACCAAAAACATTCAGTACTTC.